A single TCR beta chain is shown here with its context. The data are from a study of control samples from healthy donors and cancer patients. Some clones are missing from TCRdb's copy, which holds only in-frame ones; the method was immunoSEQ multiplex PCR. In the table there are about 120,000 clones, 89% of which are singletons. Trimming cost V 9 bases and J 5 bases; bases outside gene matches: 4. Germline V gene lookup returns CDR1 LNHNV and CDR2 YYDKDF (reference sequence). The CDR3 length is 12 residues. Source material: blood. The V call is TRBV15, the J call TRBJ1-2; 9 bases are shared with TRBD1. The clonotype originates from a man over 45 in good health. CDR3 coding DNA: TGTGCCACGTCGGACAGGGGATATGGCTACACCTTC. Translating gives CATSDRGYGYTF.